These T cell receptor beta chains were read from a single sample in a study of blood T cells in healthy people across ages. TCRdb reprocessed the 5' RACE reads with MiXCR, giving one entry per CDR3 protein. The table has approximately 810,000 distinct CDR3 sequences, around 36% seen once. Source material: blood. These receptors originate from a man between 18 and 29 years old in good health. CDR3s include the opening cysteine and the closing phenylalanine or tryptophan. The D gene is left open where the match is weak. Expanded clones get a size class; other rows say once, few or many, or leave the size out.

D gene,V gene,clone size,J gene,CDR3 DNA,CDR3 protein
.,TRBV6-1,.,TRBJ2-1,TGTGCCAGCAGTGAAGGGATGCAGTTCTTC,CASSEGMQFF
.,TRBV20-1,.,TRBJ2-6,TGCAGTGCTAGGAGGGGGAACTCTGGGGCCAACGTCCTGACTTTC,CSARRGNSGANVLTF
.,TRBV29-1,.,TRBJ2-7,TGCAGCGTTGAAGGGGGTCACTACGAGCAGTACTTC,CSVEGGHYEQYF
.,TRBV7-6,.,TRBJ1-2,TGTGCCAGCAGCTTACTCCCCAGGGGCCTGTATGGCTACACCTTC,CASSLLPRGLYGYTF
.,TRBV7-2,.,TRBJ2-4,TGTGCCAGCAGCTTAGCGGGACGGACGGCCAAAAACATTCAGTACTTC,CASSLAGRTAKNIQYF
.,TRBV7-9,few,TRBJ2-6,TGTGCCAGCAGCCCGACAGGGAGGGCTGGGGCCAACGTCCTGACTTTC,CASSPTGRAGANVLTF
.,TRBV7-2,.,TRBJ2-5,TGTGCCAGCAGATCCGAGGGGGGGACTTACCAAGAGACCCAGTACTTC,CASRSEGGTYQETQYF
.,TRBV29-1,many,TRBJ1-2,TGCAGCGTTGTTCGGACACCCTATGGCTACACCTTC,CSVVRTPYGYTF
TRBD1,TRBV14,.,TRBJ1-1,TGTGCCAGCAGCCAAGACCCTTACAGGGGAGGTCGGAGGACTGAAGCTTTCTTT,CASSQDPYRGGRRTEAFF
.,TRBV5-4,.,TRBJ1-1,TGTGCCAGCAGCGTAGGGCCGGAGAACACTGAAGCTTTCTTT,CASSVGPENTEAFF
.,TRBV18,.,TRBJ1-2,TGTGCCAGCTCACCACCGTCGTACTATGGCTACACCTTC,CASSPPSYYGYTF
.,TRBV2,.,TRBJ2-5,TGTGCCACCGCACCGGACAGATCAGAGACCCAGTACTTC,CATAPDRSETQYF
.,TRBV12-3/TRBV12-4,.,TRBJ2-3,TGTGCCAGCAGTTTAAGGAGCGCAGATACGAAGTATTTT,CASSLRSADTKYF
TRBD1,TRBV12-3/TRBV12-4,many,TRBJ1-2,TGTGCCAGCAGTAACCGGGACAGGGCAGAATATGGCTACACCTTC,CASSNRDRAEYGYTF
.,TRBV7-6,many,TRBJ1-6,TGTGCCAGCGGACGCGGGATGGATTCACCCCTCCACTTT,CASGRGMDSPLHF
.,TRBV4-1,few,TRBJ1-5,TGCGCCAGCAGCCAAAAGGGTGGCGGCAATCAGCCCCAGCATTTT,CASSQKGGGNQPQHF
.,TRBV30,.,TRBJ2-5,TGTGCCTGGAGTCCCCTTGAGACCCAGTACTTC,CAWSPLETQYF
.,TRBV5-5,.,TRBJ2-3,TGTGCCAGCAGCCATTACCGCCGGAGCACAGATACGCAGTATTTT,CASSHYRRSTDTQYF
.,TRBV6-6,.,TRBJ2-1,TGTGCCAGCAGTTACTCAGGTTCCGAGCAGTTCTTC,CASSYSGSEQFF
.,TRBV20-1,few,TRBJ2-1,TGCAGTGCTAGAGATCTGGAAACCACCTACAATGAGCAGTTCTTC,CSARDLETTYNEQFF
.,TRBV27,.,TRBJ1-6,TGTGCCAGCAGGCGGACAGCCACCTTCAAAGCATCGATTCATAATTCACCCCTCCACTTT,CASRRTATFKASIHNSPLHF
.,TRBV29-1,.,TRBJ1-2,TGCAGCGTTAACCGGGACGGGGGCGGCTACACCTTC,CSVNRDGGGYTF
TRBD1,TRBV20-1,.,TRBJ2-3,TGCAGTGCTAGAGTTCCGGGGACAGATAGACATAGCACAGATACGCAGTATTTT,CSARVPGTDRHSTDTQYF
.,TRBV20-1,.,TRBJ1-4,TGCAGTGCTAGAGATTCACAGGGCGGTGAAAAACTGTTTTTT,CSARDSQGGEKLFF
.,TRBV21-1,.,TRBJ1-5,TGTGCCAGCAGCAAGGACAGGGTCAATGGGCCCCAGCATTTT,CASSKDRVNGPQHF
.,TRBV2,.,TRBJ2-1,TGTGCCAGCAAAAGGGCCGGGTACAATGAGCAGTTCTTC,CASKRAGYNEQFF
TRBD1,TRBV20-1,few,TRBJ2-3,TGCAGTGCTGACAGGGGCAGCACAGATACGCAGTATTTT,CSADRGSTDTQYF
.,TRBV20-1,few,TRBJ1-1,TGCAGTGCTAGAGAGCGAGAAGGCACTGAAGCTTTCTTT,CSAREREGTEAFF
.,TRBV11-2,.,TRBJ2-5,TGTGCCAGCAGCTTAGGTAGCTCGGAGACCCAGTACTTC,CASSLGSSETQYF
.,TRBV10-3,.,TRBJ2-5,TGTGCCATCAGTGAGTCTGGCAGGGAAATAGAGACCCAGTACTTC,CAISESGREIETQYF
TRBD1,TRBV5-4,.,TRBJ2-1,TGTGCCAGCAGCTATGGACAGGCGGAGCAGTTCTTC,CASSYGQAEQFF
.,TRBV20-1,many,TRBJ2-3,TGCAGTGCTAGAGATATGGCAAGAGGGACTAGCACAGATACGCAGTATTTT,CSARDMARGTSTDTQYF
.,TRBV5-6,few,TRBJ2-5,TGTGCCAGCAGCGCCTTCGGACAGCAGTACTTC,CASSAFGQQYF